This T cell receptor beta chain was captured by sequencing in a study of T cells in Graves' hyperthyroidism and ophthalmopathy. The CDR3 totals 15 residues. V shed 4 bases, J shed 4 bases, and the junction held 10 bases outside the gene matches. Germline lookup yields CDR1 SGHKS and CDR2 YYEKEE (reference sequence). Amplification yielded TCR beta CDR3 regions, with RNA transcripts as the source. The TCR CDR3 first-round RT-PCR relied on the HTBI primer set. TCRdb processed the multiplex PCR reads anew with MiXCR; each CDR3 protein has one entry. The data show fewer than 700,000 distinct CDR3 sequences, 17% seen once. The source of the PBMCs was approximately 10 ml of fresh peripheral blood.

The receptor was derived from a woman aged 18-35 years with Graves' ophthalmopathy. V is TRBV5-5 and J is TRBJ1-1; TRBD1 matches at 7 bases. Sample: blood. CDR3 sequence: CASSGTGAMTTEAFF. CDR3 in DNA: TGTGCCAGCAGCGGTACAGGGGCCATGACCACTGAAGCTTTCTTT.